The sample holds many counts of the clone carrying this T cell receptor beta chain. Its antigen is currently unknown. These data come from a study of spatial heterogeneity in lung cancer. Overall study results and limits: Tracking of tumor mutation counts was seen in expanded intratumoral alpha and beta TCR counts.

TCRdb passed the 5' RACE reads through MiXCR, listing each CDR3 protein once. The table records 5,000 to 6,500 distinct CDR3 sequences, around 5% of them present only once. Described time point: sample taken at primary tumor resection. Without sorting, whole RNA was sequenced from tumor, nontumor lung or frozen PBMC. Germline values: CDR1 SNHLY, CDR2 FYNNEI. V was shortened by 7 bases and J by 3 bases, with 15 bases between the two germline ends. The CDR3 covers 15 residues. The sequenced sample was lung tumor tissue, obtained at surgery. The clonotype originates from a male donor with early-stage non-small cell lung cancer. The chain carries TRBV2 and TRBJ1-4; possibly TRBD1 for D (5 bases). CDR3 amino acids: CASTVAGMSNEKLFF. In DNA form, the CDR3 reads TGTGCCAGCACCGTAGCAGGGATGTCTAATGAAAAACTGTTTTTT.